This T cell receptor (beta chain) came from a study of T cell changes during pregnancy in multiple sclerosis. The CDR3 length is 11 residues. V lost 1 base and J 7 bases, leaving 7 bases between the germline ends. Germline V gene lookup returns CDR1 SQVTM and CDR2 ANQGSEA. Profiling relied on immunoSEQ multiplex PCR, and the TCRdb table lists in-frame clones only, not all of them. This table holds 70,000 to 95,000 clones, approximately 92% found once. The specimen was peripheral blood, collected in the first trimester of pregnancy. This TCR was sampled from a female donor with multiple sclerosis, enrolled in a pregnancy study. The chain joins TRBV29-1 to TRBJ1-2; D unclear. The DNA for the CDR3 is TGCAGCGTTGAAGTGCACACTGGCTACACCTTC. Translation gives CSVEVHTGYTF.